This TCR beta chain was profiled in a study of PD-1 and CTLA-4 blockade in melanoma. Produced via immunoSEQ multiplex PCR; TCRdb's table is partial and in-frame only. The sample has approximately 7,200 clones, about four fifths seen once. The CDR3 loop spans 14 amino acids. The germline CDR1 and CDR2 sequences are MNHEY and SVGAGI. The ends were cut back, 6 bases at V and 11 bases at J, with 20 bases in the middle. The TCR originated in a human donor with melanoma. This chain connects TRBV6-5 to TRBJ1-5; a possible D gene is TRBD1 (5 bases). The source material was CD8+ T cells from peripheral blood, sampled before anti-PD-1 treatment. This chain's CDR3 is CASRALGDPRTQHF. CDR3 nucleotides: TGTGCCAGCAGGGCTCTGGGGGATCCGCGTACCCAGCATTTT.